The 15 T cell receptor beta chains below all came from one sample that was sequenced in a study of blood T cells in healthy people across ages. For the second PCR, which ran for 7 to 11 cycles, a sample-barcoded 5' primer and a J-beta primer mix were used. TCRdb reprocessed the 5' RACE reads via MiXCR and lists one record per CDR3 protein. The table records roughly 800,000 distinct CDR3 sequences, roughly 50% of them present only once. Sequencing was performed on blood. All receptors come from a man at least 80 years old in good health.

CDR3 sequence (DNA): TGTGCCAGCAGCCCCTGGCTAGCGGGAGTCAATGAGCAGTTCTTC. This sequence encodes CASSPWLAGVNEQFF. V and J are TRBV6-5 and TRBJ2-1; TRBD2 matches 10 bases. This CDR3 has 15 amino acids. In germline, CDR1 is MNHEY, CDR2 SVGAGI. The V and J ends lost 6 bases and 6 bases, in that order; junction bases with no gene match: 8.

This clonotype was seen once. V and J are TRBV28 and TRBJ2-5; D may correspond to TRBD1 or TRBD2 (5 bases each). The germline V and J ends were trimmed by 5 bases and 11 bases, with 15 bases remaining between them. Germline V gene data show CDR1 as MDHEN and CDR2 as SYDVKM. The CDR3 spans 12 residues. The CDR3 spells CASSTQGWEQYF. CDR3 sequence (DNA): TGTGCCAGCAGTACTCAGGGCTGGGAGCAGTACTTC.

V is TRBV6-5 and J is TRBJ2-7, with 7 nucleotides matching TRBD2. Germline-derived CDR1 and CDR2 are MNHEY and SVGAGI. V shed 2 bases and J 0 bases; nucleotides not matched to a gene: 4. This CDR3 spans 15 amino acids. The CDR3 loop reads CASSYLGGSSYEQYF. CDR3 nucleotide sequence: TGTGCCAGCAGTTACCTGGGAGGGAGCTCCTACGAGCAGTACTTC.

The chain couples TRBV7-9 to TRBJ2-1, with 11 bases identical to TRBD2. CDR1 is SEHNR and CDR2 is FQNEAQ in the germline V gene (reference sequence). Losses at the gene ends were 4 bases for V and 7 bases for J; bases not matched to a gene: 6. The CDR3 has 15 amino acids. In nucleotides, the CDR3 is TGTGCCAGCAGCTCAACTAGCGGGAGTTTGAATGAGCAGTTCTTC. Its translation: CASSSTSGSLNEQFF.

The rearrangement joins TRBV7-9 to TRBJ2-4; 10 bases are a match to TRBD1. The J call could be wrong; TRBJ2-7 is a better fit for the DNA end. Germline CDR1 and CDR2: SEHNR and FQNEAQ (reference sequence). This CDR3 is 15 amino acids long. In nucleotides, the CDR3 is TGTGCCAGCAGAATCCCCGGGACAGGGGACCACGAGCAGTACTTC. It is translated as CASRIPGTGDHEQYF.

This clonotype was detected only a few times. The V and J genes are TRBV4-2 and TRBJ2-1, with D possibly TRBD2 on 7 matching bases. V lost 3 bases, J lost 6 bases, and 12 bases lay in between. Per the germline V gene, CDR1 is LGHNA and CDR2 is YNFKEQ. This CDR3 is built from 14 residues. CDR3 bases: TGTGCCAGCAGCCACTCGGGGGGCGGCAATGAGCAGTTCTTC. Amino acid sequence: CASSHSGGGNEQFF.

This clonotype occurred a few times. V is TRBV19 and J is TRBJ1-2; D uncertain. With 1 base removed from V and 2 bases from J, the gap between germline ends came to 14 bases. CDR1 is LNHDA and CDR2 is SQIVND in the germline V gene (reference sequence). This CDR3 is 16 amino acids long. The CDR3 sequence is CASSIGRSPLNYGYTF. As DNA, the CDR3 is TGTGCCAGTAGTATAGGGCGGTCCCCTCTGAACTATGGCTACACCTTC.

This clonotype occurred a few times. The chain is built from TRBV5-1 and TRBJ2-5, with D perhaps given as TRBD1 or TRBD2 (6 bases each). The germline V gene has CDR1 SGHRS and CDR2 YFSETQ. The CDR3 runs to 13 residues. Trimming left V 4 bases short and J 4 bases short, with 11 bases between. The CDR3 loop reads CASSPSGAETQYF. The CDR3 DNA reads TGCGCCAGCAGCCCTTCGGGGGCAGAGACCCAGTACTTC.

This clonotype has a handful of counts. The rearrangement uses TRBV3-1 and TRBJ2-7, with TRBD1 matching over 7 bases. CDR3 length equals 15 residues. V lost 4 bases, J lost 3 bases, and 9 bases stayed unmatched. CDR1 LGHDT and CDR2 YNNKEL come from the germline V gene (reference sequence). The CDR3 sequence: CASSRYRDRNYEQYF. The CDR3 DNA sequence: TGTGCCAGCAGCCGCTACCGGGACAGAAACTACGAGCAGTACTTC.

The chain joins TRBV27 to TRBJ2-4; 8 bases map to TRBD2. The J call is uncertain, as TRBJ2-7 better fits the DNA end. The CDR3 length is 14 residues. Germline V gene lookup returns CDR1 MNHEY and CDR2 SMNVEV (reference sequence). This CDR3 reads CASSGGGRYYEQYF. CDR3 sequence (DNA): TGTGCCAGCTCGGGCGGCGGGAGGTACTACGAGCAGTACTTC.

The chain uses TRBV2 and TRBJ2-4, with TRBD1 matching over 10 bases. TRBJ2-7 matches the DNA end more closely, so the J call is doubtful. The germline V gene has CDR1 SNHLY and CDR2 FYNNEI. The CDR3 covers 14 residues. The CDR3 here is CASLRDRGTTEQYF. CDR3 in DNA: TGTGCCAGCCTCCGGGACAGGGGAACAACCGAGCAGTACTTC.

This clonotype was found a few times. The gene calls are TRBV20-1 and TRBJ2-3, with D maybe TRBD2 (6 bases). The germline CDR1 and CDR2 sequences are DFQATT and SNEGSKA (reference sequence). The CDR3 totals 16 residues. With 6 bases removed from V and 2 bases from J, the gap between germline ends came to 21 bases. CDR3 protein: CSAHNRDSGYTDTQYF. CDR3 DNA sequence: TGCAGTGCGCATAACCGGGACTCAGGATACACAGATACGCAGTATTTT.

This chain joins TRBV5-1 and TRBJ2-7; tentatively, D is TRBD1 or TRBD2 (5 bases each). The CDR3 runs 15 residues. Deletions cut 1 base from V and 5 bases from J, with 16 bases between. Germline V gene sequence: CDR1 SGHRS, CDR2 YFSETQ. The CDR3 DNA is TGCGCCAGCAGCTTGCCCATACCGGGGCGCAACGAGCAGTACTTC. It is translated as CASSLPIPGRNEQYF.

The J gene is TRBJ2-1, the V gene TRBV2; weak D call: TRBD2 (6 bases). The CDR3 has 14 residues. V was shortened by 10 bases and J by 5 bases, with 18 bases between the two germline ends. CDR1 is SNHLY, CDR2 FYNNEI, per germline. The CDR3 DNA reads as TGTGCCATCCGCGGGGTACCAGGGAACAATGAGCAGTTCTTC. It is translated as CAIRGVPGNNEQFF.

The V gene is TRBV28, the J gene TRBJ2-7; TRBD2 might be the D (5 bases). Germline-derived CDR1 and CDR2 are MDHEN and SYDVKM. The CDR3 sequence is 13 residues long. The germline V and J ends were trimmed by 6 bases and 3 bases, with 12 bases remaining between them. The DNA of the CDR3 is TGTGCCAGCAGACAAGTCGGAGGCTACGAGCAGTACTTC. This codes for CASRQVGGYEQYF.